These 27 T cell receptor beta chains were sequenced from one sample in a study of cytomegalovirus exposure and HLA in healthy donors. The PCR ran on 60 Vbeta and 13 Jbeta primers. Produced via immunoSEQ multiplex PCR; TCRdb's table is partial and in-frame only. The repertoire holds 200,000 or so clones, with over 75% as singletons. Input material: PBMCs. The receptors were gathered from a boy aged 2-9 years in good health and CMV-seronegative.

This clone was observed a single time. This CDR3 reads CASSKETRLAGGLTRTDTQYF. Here the CDR3 DNA reads TGTGCCAGCAGCAAAGAGACCCGACTAGCGGGGGGGCTGACTAGGACAGATACGCAGTATTTT. The chain recombines TRBV21-1 with TRBJ2-3; the D call in the table, TRBD2, was not verified against the DNA. TRBV21-1 is assigned pseudogene status. This CDR3 has 21 residues.

The count of this clone is one. This chain links TRBV5-6 with TRBJ1-2, with a tentative D call TRBD1 (5 bases). The length of the CDR3 is 15 residues. Trimming pared 0 bases from V and 6 bases from J, leaving 15 bases between. Germline V CDR1 and CDR2: SGHDT, YYEEEE. The CDR3 bases are TGTGCCAGCAGCTTGGTTAGGCAGGGAAGGGATGGCTACACCTTC. Its translation is CASSLVRQGRDGYTF.

The V call is TRBV15, the J call TRBJ1-6; D might be TRBD1 (6 bases). The length of the CDR3 is 18 residues. V shed 2 bases and J shed 8 bases, with 22 bases lying between them. Germline V lookup: CDR1 LNHNV, CDR2 YYDKDF (reference sequence). Here the CDR3 reads CATSRSIGTPLGDSPLHF. DNA of the CDR3: TGTGCCACCAGCAGATCAATCGGGACACCTCTTGGGGATTCACCCCTCCACTTT.

This chain connects TRBV4-3 to TRBJ2-3, with D possibly being TRBD1 (5 bases). The CDR3 loop spans 15 amino acids. Germline lookup yields CDR1 LGHNA and CDR2 YSLEER. V was clipped by 1 base and J by 2 bases, with 10 bases between them. The CDR3 is CASSQGQLSTDTQYF. The CDR3 DNA reads TGCGCCAGCAGCCAAGGACAGCTTTCCACAGATACGCAGTATTTT.

The chain couples TRBV10-3 to TRBJ1-2; TRBD1 might be the D (6 bases). The germline CDR1 and CDR2 sequences are ENHRY and SYGVKD. Trimming stripped 10 bases from V and 4 bases from J, with 13 bases between. The CDR3 runs 12 residues. The CDR3 DNA reads as TGTGCCACTCGGACAGAAATCTATGGCTACACCTTC. Its protein is CATRTEIYGYTF.

The chain links TRBV6-5 to TRBJ2-7; TRBD2 agrees at 7 bases. The CDR3 is made up of 13 amino acids. V lost 4 bases and J lost 4; bases outside the gene matches: 4. Germline CDR1 MNHEY, CDR2 SVGAGI. The CDR3 DNA reads TGTGCCAGCAGTTCTACGGGGGGATACGAGCAGTACTTC. Translation: CASSSTGGYEQYF.

This chain links TRBV7-2 with TRBJ2-2, with D tentatively TRBD2 (5 bases). The CDR3 length is 17 residues. Germline V lookup: CDR1 SGHTA, CDR2 FQGNSA. V was trimmed by 4 bases and J by 4 bases, leaving 19 bases between them. CDR3 nucleotides: TGTGCCAGCAGCTCCCCGGCGACCAGCGGAATCACCGGGGAGCTGTTTTTT. It is translated as CASSSPATSGITGELFF.

To note about this clone: The sample contains more than one DNA sequence encoding this CDR3. This chain connects TRBV10-3 to TRBJ1-1, with D perhaps matching TRBD1 (5 bases). The CDR3 loop spans 15 amino acids. Germline CDR1 reads ENHRY; CDR2 reads SYGVKD. V lost 8 bases, J lost 1 base, and 17 bases lay in between. This CDR3 is CAIGSRGGSNTEAFF. CDR3 coding DNA: TGTGCCATCGGGTCACGCGGGGGGTCGAACACTGAAGCTTTCTTT.

V usage is TRBV9 and J usage is TRBJ1-1; no clear D gene. The length of the CDR3 is 14 residues. V lost 4 bases and J 4 bases, leaving 14 bases between the germline ends. In germline, CDR1 is SGDLS, CDR2 YYNGEE. The CDR3 reads CASSSMVGSTEAFF. Written as DNA, the CDR3 is TGTGCCAGCAGCTCAATGGTGGGGAGCACTGAAGCTTTCTTT.

A word on this clone: The same CDR3 arises from other DNA sequences in this sample as well. The V and J genes are TRBV5-1 and TRBJ2-3, with 13 positions matching TRBD2. CDR1 and CDR2 from the germline V gene are SGHRS and YFSETQ. This CDR3 spans 16 amino acids. After removal of 2 bases from V and 6 bases from J, the junction contained 6 bases not matched to a gene. CDR3 in DNA: TGCGCCAGCAGCTTCGGGACTAGCGGGGCGGGGGATACGCAGTATTTT. Its protein is CASSFGTSGAGDTQYF.

The chain carries TRBV7-2 and TRBJ2-3, with 10 bases identical to TRBD1. CDR3 length equals 16 residues. J gave up 6 bases and V 2 bases, and 8 bases lay outside the gene matches. CDR1 and CDR2 from the germline V gene are SGHTA and FQGNSA. In nucleotides, the CDR3 is TGTGCCAGCAGCTTACAGACAGGGGGCACAGGGGATACGCAGTATTTT. Translating it yields CASSLQTGGTGDTQYF.

Points on this clone: This CDR3 is also generated by other DNA sequences in the sample. The chain combines TRBV18 with TRBJ1-2; D unresolved. V was trimmed by 2 bases and J by 0 bases, leaving 4 bases between them. This CDR3 region has 13 residues. The germline gives CDR1 KGHSH, CDR2 LQKENI. This CDR3 reads CASSPSSNYGYTF. Written as DNA, the CDR3 is TGTGCCAGCTCACCAAGCTCTAACTATGGCTACACCTTC.

The chain has TRBV5-1 and TRBJ2-1, with a possible D match to TRBD1 (6 bases). This CDR3 spans 16 amino acids. Germline-derived CDR1 and CDR2 are SGHRS and YFSETQ. V was pared by 1 base and J by 8 bases, with 19 bases between. This CDR3 reads CASSLSGRGVGDEQFF. CDR3 coding DNA: TGCGCCAGCAGCTTGTCTGGCAGGGGTGTCGGCGATGAGCAGTTCTTC.

This clone appeared once. In nucleotides, the CDR3 is TGTGCCAGAAGCCTCCACCAATTAGGGGGGGTAAATGAAAAACTGTTTTTT. As protein: CARSLHQLGGVNEKLFF. V and J are TRBV7-5 and TRBJ1-4. TRBV7-5 is marked as a pseudogene. The CDR3 contains 17 residues.

This clone showed up just once. The chain uses TRBV15 and TRBJ2-7, with D tentatively TRBD1 (5 bases). The CDR3 consists of 17 residues. V was cut by 0 bases and J by 2 bases, with 17 bases left in between. Germline CDR1 LNHNV, CDR2 YYDKDF (reference sequence). The CDR3 loop reads CATSRDYFPGRTYEQYF. CDR3 DNA: TGTGCCACCAGCAGAGATTATTTCCCAGGGCGAACCTACGAGCAGTACTTC.

This rearrangement joins TRBV5-6 to TRBJ2-7, with TRBD2 identical over 11 bases. This CDR3 has 16 amino acids. Unmatched junction bases numbered 5, after V lost 0 bases and J lost 3 bases. CDR1 and CDR2 (germline): SGHDT, YYEEEE. The CDR3 reads CASSLVLAGGLYEQYF. As DNA, the CDR3 is TGTGCCAGCAGCTTGGTGTTAGCGGGGGGGCTCTACGAGCAGTACTTC.

The genes are TRBV1 and TRBJ2-7; no check of the table's D call, TRBD1, against the DNA was made. TRBV1 is a listed pseudogene. The CDR3 is made up of 15 amino acids. For the CDR3, the DNA is TGCACCAGCAGCCAAATGTGGGACAGGAGAAACGAGCAGTACTTC. The encoded protein is CTSSQMWDRRNEQYF.

The chain couples TRBV19 to TRBJ2-6, with D tentatively TRBD2 (5 bases). CDR1 is LNHDA and CDR2 is SQIVND in the germline V gene (reference sequence). The CDR3 extends over 17 amino acids. V was cut by 7 bases and J by 0 bases, with 16 bases left in between. The CDR3 DNA follows: TGTGCCAGTACCATAACGGGGTTTGACTCTGGGGCCAACGTCCTGACTTTC. It translates to CASTITGFDSGANVLTF.

The chain employs TRBV7-9 and TRBJ1-4, with 7 bases lining up with TRBD1. The CDR3 loop spans 15 amino acids. Losses at the gene ends were 5 bases for V and 8 bases for J; bases not matched to a gene: 11. Germline V CDR1 and CDR2: SEHNR, FQNEAQ (reference sequence). The CDR3 bases are TGTGCCAGCAGCCCCTCCGACAGGGTAGGAGAAAAACTGTTTTTT. This encodes CASSPSDRVGEKLFF.

V is TRBV7-2 and J is TRBJ2-3; TRBD2 agrees at 11 bases. Germline trimming cut 1 base from V and 2 bases from J; bases unmatched to any gene: 8. Germline loops: CDR1 SGHTA, CDR2 FQGNSA. The CDR3 is 18 residues long. The CDR3 bases are TGTGCCAGCAGCTTAGTCGGTAGCGGGGGGGCCGTCACAGATACGCAGTATTTT. It encodes CASSLVGSGGAVTDTQYF.

The genes are TRBV14 and TRBJ1-1; TRBD1 is a possible D gene (6 bases). Germline V gene sequence: CDR1 SGHDN, CDR2 FVKESK. This CDR3 has 16 residues. V was cut by 1 base and J by 8 bases, with 20 bases left in between. In DNA, the CDR3 is TGTGCCAGCAGCCAAGTTAGTGGGGCAGGGGTTGGGGAAGCTTTCTTT. Its translation: CASSQVSGAGVGEAFF. Combining the CDR3 with reference TRBV14 and TRBJ1-1 gives the whole variable domain EAGVTQFPSHSVIEKGQTVTLRCDPISGHDNLYWYRRVMGKEIKFLLHFVKESKQDESGMPNNRFLAERTGGTYSTLKVQPAELEDSGVYFCASSQVSGAGVGEAFFGQGTRLTVV.

This clone was counted only a few times. The chain combines TRBV7-3 with TRBJ2-1, with 11 bases aligning to TRBD2. The trim removed 4 bases at V and 8 bases at J, leaving 7 bases unmatched. The CDR3 is 15 amino acids. Per germline, CDR1 SGHTA and CDR2 FQGTGA. The CDR3 DNA follows: TGTGCCAGCAGCTCTAGCGGGGGGCCGGTGGATGAGCAGTTCTTC. As protein: CASSSSGGPVDEQFF. Variable domain in full (rest from reference TRBV7-3 and TRBJ2-1): GAGVSQTPSNKVTEKGKYVELRCDPISGHTALYWYRQSLGQGPEFLIYFQGTGAADDSGLPNDRFFAVRPEGSVSTLKIQRTERGDSAVYLCASSSSGGPVDEQFFGPGTRLTVL.

The V gene is TRBV19, the J gene TRBJ1-1; D unresolved. The CDR3 is made up of 17 amino acids. V was trimmed by 4 bases and J by 1 base, leaving 19 bases between them. The germline V gene has CDR1 LNHDA and CDR2 SQIVND (reference sequence). The CDR3 region is CASSTRPVWRGNTEAFF. CDR3 nucleotide sequence: TGTGCCAGTAGTACCCGTCCGGTTTGGCGGGGGAACACTGAAGCTTTCTTT.

The chain has TRBV29-1 and TRBJ2-7, with D tentatively TRBD1 (5 bases). Deletions cut 5 bases from V and 0 bases from J, with 11 bases between. The CDR3 loop spans 13 amino acids. The germline V gene has CDR1 SQVTM and CDR2 ANQGSEA. The CDR3, as DNA: TGCAGCGTTTGCACAGGCCCCTCCTACGAGCAGTACTTC. It is translated as CSVCTGPSYEQYF.

The chain couples TRBV9 to TRBJ2-5; possibly TRBD2 for D (7 bases). Trimming removed 0 bases at V and 1 base at J, with 13 bases between. CDR1 and CDR2 (germline): SGDLS, YYNGEE. There are 16 residues in the CDR3. This chain's CDR3 is CASSVGGGTIQETQYF. The CDR3 DNA is TGTGCCAGCAGCGTAGGGGGAGGGACAATCCAAGAGACCCAGTACTTC. The variable domain in full, with the rest retrieved from reference TRBV9 and TRBJ2-5, is DSGVTQTPKHLITATGQRVTLRCSPRSGDLSVYWYQQSLDQGLQFLIQYYNGEERAKGNILERFSAQQFPDLHSELNLSSLELGDSALYFCASSVGGGTIQETQYFGPGTRLLVL.

The chain couples TRBV2 to TRBJ2-7, with 9 bases lining up with TRBD1. Germline CDR1 and CDR2: SNHLY and FYNNEI. The trim removed 6 bases at V and 0 bases at J, leaving 6 bases unmatched. The CDR3 is made up of 15 amino acids. The CDR3 coding sequence is TGTGCCAGCAGCTCCGGGACAGGGAACTCCTACGAGCAGTACTTC. It codes for CASSSGTGNSYEQYF.

This clone was counted once. The chain links TRBV6-5 to TRBJ1-1; D might be TRBD1 (6 bases). Trimming cost V 2 bases and J 1 base, with 11 bases left between them. The CDR3 sequence is 15 residues long. Germline CDR1 and CDR2: MNHEY and SVGAGI. The CDR3 sequence: CASSYEGDRNTEAFF. In DNA form, the CDR3 reads TGTGCCAGCAGTTACGAGGGGGATAGGAACACTGAAGCTTTCTTT.